This paragraph covers one T cell receptor (beta chain) sequence. Its cognate antigen is unknown. The record originates from a study of T cells expressing NK-cell markers. For the study at large: Seven of the eight sequenced donors were HCMV-seropositive; one was seronegative.

Points from the study as a whole: HCMV specificity of the expanded NKG2C+ T cell clones was not established. The CD3+CD56-NKG2C+ fraction was also led by these clonotypes in a few donors.

The cDNA for TCR beta came from 5'RACE template switching with UMIs. TCRdb re-called the 5' RACE reads and shows each CDR3 protein once, DNA omitted. The table counts fewer than 400,000 distinct CDR3 sequences; around 10% lies in the top ten. The length of the CDR3 is 14 residues. Germline CDR1 is SGHRS and CDR2 is YFSETQ. The chain employs TRBV5-1 and TRBJ2-1. The sequence was obtained from a woman aged 45 to 65 in good health. Material for sequencing was blood T cells: a sorted CD56 or NKG2C T cell subset, CD4+ or CD8+ T cells, or bulk PBMC T cells (not recorded which). The CDR3 loop is CASSLVTLTNEQFF.